This TCR beta chain was profiled in a study of graft-versus-host responses after intestinal transplantation. Study observations and caveats: Allografts from individuals with graft-donor T cell macrochimerism displayed high graft-versus-host to host-versus-graft clonal ratios.

The CDR3 loop spans 15 amino acids. Trimming took 7 bases from V and 4 from J, leaving 18 bases between them. From germline, CDR1 is SGHRS and CDR2 YFSETQ. Points on this clone: As yet, its antigen is unknown.

This table comes from immunoSEQ multiplex PCR, and its TCRdb copy is limited to in-frame clones, with some not included. Among roughly 99,000 clones listed, 86% were seen once. J is TRBJ2-1 and V is TRBV5-1; TRBD2 is a possible D gene (5 bases). The clonotype comes from a human patient who received an intestinal transplant, so some T cells may come from the graft donor. The specimen was PBMCs, collected 255 days after intestinal transplant. CDR3 residues: CASGGGPTLYNEQFF. CDR3 bases: TGCGCCAGCGGAGGCGGGCCCACCCTATACAATGAGCAGTTCTTC.